This T cell receptor beta chain is drawn from a study of T cells after yellow fever vaccination. Study-level points and caveats: Booster samples showed a return of most primary-vaccination clones (roughly 96% CD4, approximately 85% CD8). Weaker overall, the secondary response nonetheless peaked faster (day 5 versus 15).

Generation of TCR cDNA used 5'RACE template switching (which added a universal primer site and UMIs). From the 5' RACE reads, TCRdb called clonotypes with MiXCR, one entry per CDR3 protein. This sample carries 400,000 or so distinct CDR3 sequences, approximately 18% of them seen once, and the ten largest clones take 15% to 20%. As regards this clonotype: What it binds is not known.

The sequence was obtained from a young man who received the YFV17D yellow fever vaccine. The sequencing here drew on PBMCs, taken before the yellow fever booster vaccination.

The CDR3 nucleotides are TGTGCCAGTAGTGTACAGGGGGATAAACTGTTTTTT. This translates into CASSVQGDKLFF. The V call is TRBV19, the J call TRBJ1-4; 8 bases align to TRBD1. The ends lost 5 bases at V and 11 bases at J; junction bases unmatched: 4. The germline CDR1 and CDR2 sequences are LNHDA and SQIVND (reference sequence). The CDR3 is 12 amino acids.